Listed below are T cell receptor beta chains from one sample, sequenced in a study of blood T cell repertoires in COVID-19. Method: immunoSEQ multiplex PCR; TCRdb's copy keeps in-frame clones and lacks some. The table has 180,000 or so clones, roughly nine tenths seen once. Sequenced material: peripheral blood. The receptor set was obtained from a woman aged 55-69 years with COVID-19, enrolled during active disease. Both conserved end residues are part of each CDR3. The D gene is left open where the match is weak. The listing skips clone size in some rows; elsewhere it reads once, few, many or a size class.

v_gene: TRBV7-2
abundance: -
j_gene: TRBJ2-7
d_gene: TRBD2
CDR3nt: TGTGCCAGCAGCTTAGATGCGGGACTAGGGTACGAGCAGTACTTC
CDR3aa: CASSLDAGLGYEQYF

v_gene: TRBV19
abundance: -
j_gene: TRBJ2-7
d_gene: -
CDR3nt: TGTGCCAGTAGTTTCCCCCCTGCAGGGATCTACGAGCAGTACTTC
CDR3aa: CASSFPPAGIYEQYF

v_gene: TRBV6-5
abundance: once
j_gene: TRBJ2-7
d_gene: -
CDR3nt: TGTGCCAGCAGTATCGCGGGCTCCTACGAGCAGTACTTC
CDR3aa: CASSIAGSYEQYF

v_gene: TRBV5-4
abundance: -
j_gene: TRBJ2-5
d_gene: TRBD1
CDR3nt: TGTGCCAGCAGTCCCAGGGGGCGGGATAAAGAGACCCAGTACTTC
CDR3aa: CASSPRGRDKETQYF

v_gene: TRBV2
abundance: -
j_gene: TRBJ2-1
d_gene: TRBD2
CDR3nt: TGTGCCAGCACCAATAGGGGACTAGCGGGAAGGGGTGAGCAGTTCTTC
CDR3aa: CASTNRGLAGRGEQFF

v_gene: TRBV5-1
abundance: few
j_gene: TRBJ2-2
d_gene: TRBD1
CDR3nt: TGCGCCAGCAGCTTGGTGACCCACAGGGGGCGCAACACCGGGGAGCTGTTTTTT
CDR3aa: CASSLVTHRGRNTGELFF

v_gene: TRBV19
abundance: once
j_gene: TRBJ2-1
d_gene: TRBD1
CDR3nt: TGTGCCAGTAGGGACAGGGCAGATAATGAGCAGTTCTTC
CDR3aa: CASRDRADNEQFF

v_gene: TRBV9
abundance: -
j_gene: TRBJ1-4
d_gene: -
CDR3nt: TGTGCCAGCAGCGTAGGTGGTCGGGGAGAGGGAAAACTGTTTTTT
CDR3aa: CASSVGGRGEGKLFF

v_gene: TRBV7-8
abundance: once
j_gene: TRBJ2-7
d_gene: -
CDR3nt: TGTGCCAGCAGCTTAGAACAGGGAGCTACCTACGAGCAGTACTTC
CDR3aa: CASSLEQGATYEQYF

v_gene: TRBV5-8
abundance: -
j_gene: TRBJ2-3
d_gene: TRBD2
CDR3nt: TGTGCCAGCAGCTTGGGTCTAGCGGACACAGATACGCAGTATTTT
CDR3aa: CASSLGLADTDTQYF

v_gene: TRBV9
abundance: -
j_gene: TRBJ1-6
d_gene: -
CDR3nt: TGTGCCAGCAGCTCCACATATAATTCACCCCTCCACTTT
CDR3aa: CASSSTYNSPLHF

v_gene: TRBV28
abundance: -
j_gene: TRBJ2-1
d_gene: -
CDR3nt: TGTGCAGGGGGGGGCGGGAGTTGGAATGAGCAGTTCTTC
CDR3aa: CAGGGGSWNEQFF

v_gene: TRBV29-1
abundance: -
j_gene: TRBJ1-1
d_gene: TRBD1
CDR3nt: TGCAGCGTCGCCACACCTCCGGGACAGACGAACACTGAAGCTTTCTTT
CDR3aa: CSVATPPGQTNTEAFF

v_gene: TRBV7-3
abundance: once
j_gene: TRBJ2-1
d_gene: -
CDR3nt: TGTGCCAGCAGCCGCAGCGGCTCCTACAATGAGCAGTTCTTC
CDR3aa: CASSRSGSYNEQFF

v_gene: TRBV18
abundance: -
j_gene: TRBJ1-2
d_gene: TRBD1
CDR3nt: TGTGCCAGCTCACCACCTTCCAGGGGGCTCAATGGCTACACCTTC
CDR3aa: CASSPPSRGLNGYTF

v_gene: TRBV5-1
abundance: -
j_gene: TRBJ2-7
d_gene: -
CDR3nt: TGCGCCAGCAGCTTGGTGGGGATACACAGGGAGCAGTACTTC
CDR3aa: CASSLVGIHREQYF

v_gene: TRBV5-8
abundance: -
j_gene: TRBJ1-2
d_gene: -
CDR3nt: TGTGCCAGCAGCCTACGGACACTCCAGAGCTACACCTTC
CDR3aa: CASSLRTLQSYTF

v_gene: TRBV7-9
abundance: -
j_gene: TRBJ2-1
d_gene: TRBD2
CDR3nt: TGTGCCAGCAGCTCCATAATGGCGGGAGGTTACAATGAGCAGTTCTTC
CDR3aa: CASSSIMAGGYNEQFF

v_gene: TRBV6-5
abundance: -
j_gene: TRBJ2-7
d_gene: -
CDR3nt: TGTGCCAGCAGTTATTCAAACGAGCAGTACTTC
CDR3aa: CASSYSNEQYF

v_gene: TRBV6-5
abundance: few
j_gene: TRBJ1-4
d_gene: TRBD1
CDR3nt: TGTGCCAGCAGAAGAACCGGGACAGGGGATGAAAAACTGTTTTTT
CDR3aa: CASRRTGTGDEKLFF